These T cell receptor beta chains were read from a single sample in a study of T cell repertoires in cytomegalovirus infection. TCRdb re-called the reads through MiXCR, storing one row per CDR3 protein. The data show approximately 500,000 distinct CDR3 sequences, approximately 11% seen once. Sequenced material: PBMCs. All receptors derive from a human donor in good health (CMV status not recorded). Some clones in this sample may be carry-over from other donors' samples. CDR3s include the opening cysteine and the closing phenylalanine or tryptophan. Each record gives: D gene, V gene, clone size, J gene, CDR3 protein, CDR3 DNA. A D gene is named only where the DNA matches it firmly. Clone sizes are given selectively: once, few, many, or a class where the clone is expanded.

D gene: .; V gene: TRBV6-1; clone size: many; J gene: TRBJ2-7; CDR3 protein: CASIPGQSYEQYF; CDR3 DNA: TGTGCCAGCATCCCCGGGCAATCCTACGAGCAGTACTTC
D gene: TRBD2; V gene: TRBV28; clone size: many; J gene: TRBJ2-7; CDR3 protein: CATTVVAGGPYEQYF; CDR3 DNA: TGTGCCACCACGGTTGTGGCGGGAGGGCCGTACGAGCAGTACTTC
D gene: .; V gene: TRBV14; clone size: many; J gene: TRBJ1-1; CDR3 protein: CASSHLPGRENTEAFF; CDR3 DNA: TGTGCCAGCAGCCACCTCCCGGGACGGGAGAACACTGAAGCTTTCTTT
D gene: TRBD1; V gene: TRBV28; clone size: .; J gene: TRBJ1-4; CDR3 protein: CASSPRDRGGEKLFF; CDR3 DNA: TGTGCCAGCAGTCCCCGGGACAGGGGAGGCGAAAAACTGTTTTTT
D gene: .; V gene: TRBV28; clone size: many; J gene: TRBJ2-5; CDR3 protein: CASSLSLDSQETQYF; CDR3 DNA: TGTGCCAGCAGTTTATCCCTAGACAGCCAAGAGACCCAGTACTTC
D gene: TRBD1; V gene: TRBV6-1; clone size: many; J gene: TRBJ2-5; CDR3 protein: CASRTGAREETQYF; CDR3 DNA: TGTGCCAGCAGAACAGGGGCGAGAGAAGAGACCCAGTACTTC
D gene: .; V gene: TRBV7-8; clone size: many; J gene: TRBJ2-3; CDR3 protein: CASSLSSRGTDTQYF; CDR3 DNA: TGTGCCAGCAGCTTAAGCTCTAGGGGCACAGATACGCAGTATTTT
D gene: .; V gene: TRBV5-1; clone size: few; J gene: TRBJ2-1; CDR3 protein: CASSLEGETGTPSYNEQFF; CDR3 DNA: TGCGCCAGCAGCTTGGAAGGGGAGACCGGGACACCTTCCTACAATGAGCAGTTCTTC
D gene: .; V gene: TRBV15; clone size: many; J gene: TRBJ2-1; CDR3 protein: CATSPSWGVSYNEQFF; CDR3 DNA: TGTGCCACCAGCCCTTCCTGGGGGGTTTCCTACAATGAGCAGTTCTTC
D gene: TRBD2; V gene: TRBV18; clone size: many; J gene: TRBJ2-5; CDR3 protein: CASSPPNRLAGEETQYF; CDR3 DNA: TGTGCCAGCTCACCACCCAATAGACTAGCGGGAGAAGAGACCCAGTACTTC
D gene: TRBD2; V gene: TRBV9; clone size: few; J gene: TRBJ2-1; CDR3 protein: CASSVDQGLAGVSEQFF; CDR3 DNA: TGTGCCAGCAGCGTGGACCAGGGACTAGCGGGAGTAAGTGAGCAGTTCTTC
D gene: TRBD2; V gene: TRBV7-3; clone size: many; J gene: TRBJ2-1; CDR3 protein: CASSLDGRSENEQFF; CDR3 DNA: TGTGCCAGCAGCTTAGACGGGAGGTCAGAGAATGAGCAGTTCTTC
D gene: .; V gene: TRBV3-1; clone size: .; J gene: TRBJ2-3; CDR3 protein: CASSQEAGPDTQYF; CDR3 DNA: TGTGCCAGCAGCCAAGAAGCGGGTCCAGATACGCAGTATTTT
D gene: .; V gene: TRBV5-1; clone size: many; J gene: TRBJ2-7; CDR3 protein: CASSLQGEGEQYF; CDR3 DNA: TGCGCCAGCAGCCTGCAGGGGGAGGGCGAGCAGTACTTC
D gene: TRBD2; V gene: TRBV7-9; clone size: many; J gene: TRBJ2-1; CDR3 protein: CASSPIAGVYNEQFF; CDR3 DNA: TGTGCCAGCAGCCCTATTGCGGGGGTCTACAATGAGCAGTTCTTC
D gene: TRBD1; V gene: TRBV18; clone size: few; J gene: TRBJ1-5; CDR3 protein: CASSPPNPGGRVQPQHF; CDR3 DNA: TGTGCCAGCTCACCACCTAACCCAGGGGGCCGAGTTCAGCCCCAGCATTTT
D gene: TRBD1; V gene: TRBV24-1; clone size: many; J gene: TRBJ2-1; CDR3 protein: CATSDPDRAEQFF; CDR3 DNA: TGTGCCACCAGTGACCCCGACAGGGCAGAGCAGTTCTTC
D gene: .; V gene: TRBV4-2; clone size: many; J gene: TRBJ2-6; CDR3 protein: CASSQGRTTSGANVLTF; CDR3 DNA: TGTGCCAGCAGCCAAGGGCGGACAACCTCTGGGGCCAACGTCCTGACTTTC
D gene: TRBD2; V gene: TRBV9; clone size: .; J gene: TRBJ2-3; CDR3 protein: CASSPRTSGRLDTQYF; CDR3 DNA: TGTGCCAGCAGCCCGAGGACTAGCGGGAGGCTAGATACGCAGTATTTT
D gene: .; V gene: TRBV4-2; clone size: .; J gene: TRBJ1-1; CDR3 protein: CASSQDRPIGVVTEAFF; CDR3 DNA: TGTGCCAGCAGCCAAGACCGCCCGATTGGGGTGGTTACTGAAGCTTTCTTT
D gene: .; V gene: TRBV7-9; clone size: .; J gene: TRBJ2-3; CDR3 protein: CASSFHRGTPGPDTQYF; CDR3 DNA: TGTGCCAGCAGCTTTCACCGCGGGACTCCCGGACCAGATACGCAGTATTTT
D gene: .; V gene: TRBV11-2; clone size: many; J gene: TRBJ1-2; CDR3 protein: CASGTPYQGYTF; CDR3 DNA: TGTGCCTCCGGGACGCCGTACCAGGGCTACACCTTC
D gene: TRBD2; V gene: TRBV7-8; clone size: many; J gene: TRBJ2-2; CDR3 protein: CASSRLAANTGELFF; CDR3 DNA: TGTGCCAGCAGTCGACTAGCGGCGAACACCGGGGAGCTGTTTTTT
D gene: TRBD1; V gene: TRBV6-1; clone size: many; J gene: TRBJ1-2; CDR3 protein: CASSEWTGGYGYTF; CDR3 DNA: TGTGCCAGCAGTGAATGGACAGGCGGCTATGGCTACACCTTC
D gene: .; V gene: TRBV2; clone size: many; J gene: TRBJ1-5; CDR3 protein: CASSERTENQPQHF; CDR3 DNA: TGTGCCAGCAGTGAAAGGACAGAAAATCAGCCCCAGCATTTT
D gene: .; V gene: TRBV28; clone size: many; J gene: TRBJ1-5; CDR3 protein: CASSLAGMGNQPQHF; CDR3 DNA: TGTGCCAGCAGTTTGGCAGGGATGGGCAATCAGCCCCAGCATTTT
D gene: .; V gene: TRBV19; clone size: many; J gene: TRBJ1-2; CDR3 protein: CASSMYLATTNYGYTF; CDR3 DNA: TGTGCCAGTAGTATGTATTTGGCAACCACTAACTATGGCTACACCTTC
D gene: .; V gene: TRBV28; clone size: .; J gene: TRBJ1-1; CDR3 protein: CASSEAPPNTEAFF; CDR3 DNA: TGTGCCAGCAGCGAGGCCCCTCCGAACACTGAAGCTTTCTTT
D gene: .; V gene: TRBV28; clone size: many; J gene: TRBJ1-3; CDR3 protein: CASSFLGAPGNTIYF; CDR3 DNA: TGTGCCAGCAGTTTTCTAGGGGCGCCGGGAAACACCATATATTTT
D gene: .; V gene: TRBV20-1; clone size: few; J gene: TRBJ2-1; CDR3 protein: CSARGPMNEQFF; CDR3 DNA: TGCAGTGCTAGGGGCCCCATGAATGAGCAGTTCTTC
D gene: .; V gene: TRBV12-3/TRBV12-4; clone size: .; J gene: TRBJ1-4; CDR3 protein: CASSRSGTRNNEKLFF; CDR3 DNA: TGTGCCAGCAGTAGATCCGGGACAAGAAATAATGAAAAACTGTTTTTT
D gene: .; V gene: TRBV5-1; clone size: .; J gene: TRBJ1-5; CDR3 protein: CASSSGPANQPQHF; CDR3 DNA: TGCGCCAGCAGCTCGGGACCCGCAAATCAGCCCCAGCATTTT